These 21 T cell receptor beta chains were sequenced from one sample in a study of T cells in Graves' hyperthyroidism and ophthalmopathy. Amplification yielded TCR beta CDR3 regions, with RNA transcripts as the source. Initially, a first-round RT-PCR of the TCR CDR3 employed the HTBI primer set. Via MiXCR, TCRdb re-called the multiplex PCR reads, giving one row per CDR3 protein. This sample has around 390,000 distinct CDR3 sequences; about 14% occur once, and the top ten carry 20%. Material: blood. The receptors derive from a woman aged 30 to 39 with Graves' ophthalmopathy.

This clonotype was counted ten times or more. The rearrangement joins TRBV20-1 to TRBJ2-7; D gene ambiguous. CDR1 and CDR2 (germline): DFQATT, SNEGSKA (reference sequence). CDR3 size: 14 residues. V dropped 1 base and J dropped 6 bases, with 16 bases sitting between them. This CDR3 reads CSARGWDFLREQYF. The DNA of the CDR3 is TGCAGTGCTAGAGGGTGGGATTTTCTTCGCGAGCAGTACTTC.

The chain uses TRBV9 and TRBJ2-3; D possibly corresponds to TRBD1 (6 bases). V was trimmed by 3 bases and J by 3 bases, leaving 17 bases between them. CDR1 and CDR2 (germline): SGDLS, YYNGEE. The CDR3 is 16 residues long. The CDR3 DNA follows: TGTGCCAGCAGCGCACCCCCAGGGGAGTTGACAGATACGCAGTATTTT. It specifies CASSAPPGELTDTQYF. The full variable domain, with the rest looked up from reference TRBV9 and TRBJ2-3, is DSGVTQTPKHLITATGQRVTLRCSPRSGDLSVYWYQQSLDQGLQFLIQYYNGEERAKGNILERFSAQQFPDLHSELNLSSLELGDSALYFCASSAPPGELTDTQYFGPGTRLTVL.

The V call is TRBV5-6, the J call TRBJ2-2; perhaps TRBD2 as D (5 bases). CDR1 and CDR2 (germline): SGHDT, YYEEEE. The V end lost 4 bases, the J end lost 4 bases, and 14 bases lay between the germline ends. This CDR3 spans 15 amino acids. CDR3 in DNA: TGTGCCAGCAGCCGCCGGACTCGGACCACCGGGGAGCTGTTTTTT. This gives the protein CASSRRTRTTGELFF.

This clonotype was picked up many times. The chain carries TRBV7-3 and TRBJ2-1; D is uncertain. The CDR3 is made up of 15 amino acids. The V end was cut by 8 bases, the J end by 2 bases, with 16 bases between. Germline assignment: CDR1 SGHTA and CDR2 FQGTGA. This CDR3 reads CASSRGPNTYNEQFF. The CDR3 DNA reads as TGTGCCAGCTCCCGAGGACCCAACACCTACAATGAGCAGTTCTTC.

Points on this clonotype: This may be a read error: a much more frequent sequence differs by one nucleotide. The chain carries TRBV5-5 and TRBJ1-6; no firm D call. The germline gives CDR1 SGHKS, CDR2 YYEKEE (reference sequence). The CDR3 is made up of 13 amino acids. V lost 4 bases and J 5 bases, leaving 7 bases between the germline ends. CDR3 sequence (DNA): TGTGCCAGCAGCATAACTGATAATTCACCCCTCCACTTT. Residues: CASSITDNSPLHF. Together with reference TRBV5-5 and TRBJ1-6, the CDR3 gives the full variable domain: DAGVTQSPTHLIKTRGQQVTLRCSPISGHKSVSWYQQVLGQGPQFIFQYYEKEERGRGNFPDRFSARQFPNYSSELNVNALLLGDSALYLCASSITDNSPLHFGNGTRLTVT.

The sample holds many counts of this clonotype. The V gene is TRBV20-1, the J gene TRBJ1-1; tentative D call: TRBD1 (5 bases). The germline V gene has CDR1 DFQATT and CDR2 SNEGSKA (reference sequence). Deletions cut 3 bases from V and 4 bases from J, with 18 bases between. This CDR3 spans 15 amino acids. The CDR3 loop is CSASPSGRVSTEAFF. The CDR3 DNA follows: TGCAGTGCTAGCCCCTCCGGCAGGGTGAGCACTGAAGCTTTCTTT.

The CDR3 spells CASIVVGTASNQPQHF. The CDR3 DNA follows: TGTGCCAGCATTGTAGTAGGAACCGCTAGCAATCAGCCCCAGCATTTT. The chain links TRBV6-1 to TRBJ1-5; D is undetermined. Germline CDR1 and CDR2: MNHNS and SASEGT. The CDR3 loop spans 16 amino acids. With 7 bases removed from V and 0 bases from J, the gap between germline ends came to 16 bases.

This clonotype occurred many times. The chain recombines TRBV2 with TRBJ2-1; no clear D. The germline V and J ends were trimmed by 0 bases and 7 bases, with 4 bases remaining between them. Germline lookup yields CDR1 SNHLY and CDR2 FYNNEI. This CDR3 comprises 12 residues. This CDR3 is CASSEAENEQFF. In nucleotides, the CDR3 is TGTGCCAGCAGTGAAGCAGAAAATGAGCAGTTCTTC.

In this sample, this clonotype turned up a few times. The gene calls are TRBV7-9 and TRBJ1-1; D not resolved. CDR1 SEHNR and CDR2 FQNEAQ come from the germline V gene (reference sequence). V shed 6 bases and J shed 3 bases, with 14 bases lying between them. This CDR3 has 14 amino acids. CDR3 region: CASRRDWLHTEAFF. The DNA of the CDR3 is TGTGCCAGCAGAAGAGATTGGCTCCACACTGAAGCTTTCTTT.

V and J are TRBV29-1 and TRBJ2-3, with D possibly being TRBD2 (7 bases). The CDR3 is 12 amino acids. Germline CDR1 is SQVTM and CDR2 is ANQGSEA. Deletions cut 7 bases from V and 4 bases from J, with 12 bases between. The CDR3 DNA reads TGCAGCGGGAAAGGGGGGGCAGATACGCAGTATTTT. This gives the protein CSGKGGADTQYF.

The count of this clonotype is one. The chain is built from TRBV19 and TRBJ2-3; the D gene is possibly TRBD2 (7 bases). Germline V gene lookup returns CDR1 LNHDA and CDR2 SQIVND (reference sequence). The CDR3 contains 16 residues. Trimming left V 2 bases short and J 6 bases short, with 18 bases between. As DNA, the CDR3 is TGTGCCAGTAGTATACTGGTGGGGGGGCCGAGGGATACGCAGTATTTT. It yields the protein CASSILVGGPRDTQYF.

The gene calls are TRBV11-2 and TRBJ2-1; the D is unclear. The CDR3 spans 13 residues. V was pared by 4 bases and J by 3 bases, with 7 bases between. Germline values: CDR1 SGHAT, CDR2 FQNNGV. As DNA, the CDR3 is TGTGCCAGCAGCTCCGAAATCTACAATGAGCAGTTCTTC. Protein sequence: CASSSEIYNEQFF.

Many counts were recorded for this clonotype. The chain carries TRBV2 and TRBJ1-6; possibly TRBD1 for D (5 bases). Deletions cut 3 bases from V and 10 bases from J, with 13 bases between. Germline assignment: CDR1 SNHLY and CDR2 FYNNEI. CDR3 size: 14 residues. The CDR3 spells CASSDPGRGSPLHF. CDR3 in DNA: TGTGCCAGCAGTGATCCGGGACGAGGGTCACCCCTCCACTTT.

The rearrangement uses TRBV20-1 and TRBJ1-6; D not certain. CDR3 size: 12 residues. Per the germline V gene, CDR1 is DFQATT and CDR2 is SNEGSKA (reference sequence). V was trimmed by 4 bases and J by 9 bases, leaving 10 bases between them. The CDR3, as DNA: TGCAGTGCTAATTCTATTGGTTCACCCCTCCACTTT. It is translated as CSANSIGSPLHF.

This clonotype was recorded many times. The V and J genes are TRBV12-3 or TRBV12-4 and TRBJ1-2; D might be TRBD1 (6 bases). The germline V and J ends were trimmed by 5 bases and 0 bases, with 13 bases remaining between them. The CDR3 contains 15 residues. The DNA for the CDR3 is TGTGCCAGCAGTCCTCCCGGGGGCGCTAACTATGGCTACACCTTC. This sequence encodes CASSPPGGANYGYTF.

At least ten counts were recorded for this clonotype. The chain joins TRBV6-1 to TRBJ1-5; unclear D gene. The germline V gene encodes CDR1 MNHNS and CDR2 SASEGT. V was shortened by 5 bases and J by 4 bases, with 21 bases between the two germline ends. This CDR3 region has 17 residues. The CDR3 nucleotides are TGTGCCAGCAGTTCACGGACGGTGGTCCGTCGGAATCAGCCCCAGCATTTT. Its translation: CASSSRTVVRRNQPQHF.

This clonotype was observed once. The V call is TRBV24-1, the J call TRBJ1-2; TRBD1 matches 7 bases. Germline loops: CDR1 KGHDR, CDR2 SFDVKD. The V segment lost 2 bases and the J segment 8 bases; nucleotides outside the gene matches: 7. This CDR3 comprises 14 residues. Here the CDR3 reads CATSDSTGIVGYTF. CDR3 DNA sequence: TGTGCCACCAGTGATTCGACAGGGATTGTCGGCTACACCTTC.

The CDR3 here is CASNPHTGGSTEAFF. The CDR3 nucleotides are TGTGCCAGTAACCCCCACACAGGGGGTTCCACTGAAGCTTTCTTT. The V gene is TRBV19, the J gene TRBJ1-1; 8 bases fit TRBD1. Germline trimming cut 7 bases from V and 4 bases from J; bases unmatched to any gene: 11. The CDR3 is made up of 15 amino acids. CDR1 and CDR2 from the germline V gene are LNHDA and SQIVND (reference sequence).

This clonotype was detected many times. CDR3 amino acids: CASSSGGGQGKNTEAFF. The CDR3 region has the DNA TGTGCCAGCAGCTCGGGGGGAGGACAGGGGAAAAACACTGAAGCTTTCTTT. This chain joins TRBV7-9 and TRBJ1-1; 9 bases agree with TRBD1. Unmatched junction bases numbered 11, after V lost 4 bases and J lost 2 bases. Germline loops: CDR1 SEHNR, CDR2 FQNEAQ (reference sequence). The CDR3 sequence is 17 residues long.

This clonotype was seen at least ten times. V usage is TRBV7-8 and J usage is TRBJ2-3; no clear D. CDR3 length equals 16 residues. The germline V gene encodes CDR1 SGHVS and CDR2 FQNEAQ. V gave up 5 bases and J gave up 1 base, with 16 bases separating them. In nucleotides, the CDR3 is TGTGCCAGCAGCCCAGACTCCGGCCGGGGCACAGATACGCAGTATTTT. It codes for CASSPDSGRGTDTQYF.

This clonotype was seen at least ten times. The chain carries TRBV6-2 or TRBV6-3 and TRBJ2-2, with TRBD2 identical over 11 bases. The length of the CDR3 is 15 residues. The V gene's germline CDR1 is MNHEY and CDR2 SVGEGT. The V and J ends lost 10 bases and 4 bases, in that order; junction bases with no gene match: 8. CDR3 residues: CATITSGGLTGELFF. The DNA for the CDR3 is TGTGCCACCATCACTAGCGGGGGCCTCACCGGGGAGCTGTTTTTT.